Presented here are 4 T cell receptor beta chains from one specimen sequenced in a study of Ad26.COV2.S vaccination and SARS-CoV-2 variants. Produced via immunoSEQ multiplex PCR; TCRdb's table is partial and in-frame only. The data hold 150,000 to 200,000 clones, with 87% observed a single time. The starting material was peripheral blood, obtained after recovery from COVID-19. The source of these receptors is a human donor who had recovered from COVID-19.

In its sample, this clone was seen many times. V usage is TRBV15 and J usage is TRBJ2-7; D is undetermined. The CDR3 length is 16 residues. The germline V gene has CDR1 LNHNV and CDR2 YYDKDF (reference sequence). V was pared by 0 bases and J by 0 bases, with 12 bases between. The CDR3 DNA reads TGTGCCACCAGCAGAGATGGATCGCGGAGCTCCTACGAGCAGTACTTC. It codes for CATSRDGSRSSYEQYF.

A word on this clone: The CDR3 does not close with the conserved phenylalanine or tryptophan, likely indicating a read error. No DNA is shown, since the ends of the CDR3 on it are uncertain; the CDR3 is the one TCRdb lists. The chain employs TRBV27 and TRBJ2-7; no DNA check was done on the table's D call, TRBD1. From its first to its last residue, the CDR3 has 10 amino acids. Looked up from germline, CDR1 is MNHEY and CDR2 is SMNVEV (reference sequence). The CDR3 sequence: CASSYVWGRT.

The chain uses TRBV6-1 and TRBJ2-5, with 10 bases fitting TRBD2. This CDR3 is built from 17 residues. Germline-derived CDR1 and CDR2 are MNHNS and SASEGT. The trim removed 1 base at V and 2 bases at J, leaving 7 bases unmatched. CDR3: CASSEDPSGGQQETQYF. CDR3 nucleotides: TGTGCCAGCAGTGAAGATCCTAGCGGGGGCCAACAAGAGACCCAGTACTTC.

The rearrangement links TRBV3-1 (or the pseudogene TRBV3-2) to TRBJ2-5; D perhaps matches TRBD1 (5 bases). With 4 bases removed from V and 4 bases from J, the gap between germline ends came to 10 bases. The V gene's germline CDR1 is LGHDT and CDR2 YNNKEL (reference sequence). CDR3 size: 13 residues. The CDR3 nucleotides read TGTGCCAGCAGCCTTTCTAGGGGAGAGACCCAGTACTTC. Its translation: CASSLSRGETQYF.